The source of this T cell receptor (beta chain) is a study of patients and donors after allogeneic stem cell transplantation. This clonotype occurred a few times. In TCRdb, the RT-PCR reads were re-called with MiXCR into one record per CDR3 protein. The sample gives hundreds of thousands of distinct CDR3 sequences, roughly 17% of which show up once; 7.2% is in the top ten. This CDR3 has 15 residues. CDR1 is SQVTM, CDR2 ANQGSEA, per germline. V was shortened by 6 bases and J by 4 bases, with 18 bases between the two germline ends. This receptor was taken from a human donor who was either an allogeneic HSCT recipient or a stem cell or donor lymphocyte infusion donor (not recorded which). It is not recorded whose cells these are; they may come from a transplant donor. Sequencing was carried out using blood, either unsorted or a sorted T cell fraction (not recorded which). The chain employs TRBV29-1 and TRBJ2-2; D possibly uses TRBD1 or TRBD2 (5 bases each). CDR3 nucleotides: TGCAGCGTCCCTGAGGGGCACCAGGGCACCGGGGAGCTGTTTTTT. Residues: CSVPEGHQGTGELFF.